The T cell receptor (beta chain) described here comes from a study of shared clonotypes between healthy human individuals. Sequencing used immunoSEQ multiplex PCR; TCRdb keeps in-frame clones, though not all of them. The sample has roughly 890,000 clones; roughly 92% are singletons. General observations from the study: Relative to clonotypes present in all four donors, those not shared had lower generation probabilities. The naive CD4 repertoires of several donors were compared, and approximately 4.5% of clonotypes were shared. Estimated richness values were generally larger in naive subsets than in memory subsets.

On this clone: Its antigen is undetermined.

Terminally differentiated effector memory CD45RA+ cells were left out of the naive CD8 fraction, which was CD45RO-negative and positively selected for CCR7. Sequenced input: naive CD8+ T cells sorted from blood. The sequence was obtained from a young man in good health.

The CDR3 here is CASRSGALYNEQFF. The CDR3 DNA reads TGTGCCAGCAGATCGGGGGCCCTCTACAATGAGCAGTTCTTC. The chain employs TRBV27 and TRBJ2-1, with D perhaps assigned TRBD1 or TRBD2 (6 bases each). The CDR3 extends over 14 amino acids. Germline assignment: CDR1 MNHEY and CDR2 SMNVEV (reference sequence). V was clipped by 6 bases and J by 3 bases, with 12 bases between them.